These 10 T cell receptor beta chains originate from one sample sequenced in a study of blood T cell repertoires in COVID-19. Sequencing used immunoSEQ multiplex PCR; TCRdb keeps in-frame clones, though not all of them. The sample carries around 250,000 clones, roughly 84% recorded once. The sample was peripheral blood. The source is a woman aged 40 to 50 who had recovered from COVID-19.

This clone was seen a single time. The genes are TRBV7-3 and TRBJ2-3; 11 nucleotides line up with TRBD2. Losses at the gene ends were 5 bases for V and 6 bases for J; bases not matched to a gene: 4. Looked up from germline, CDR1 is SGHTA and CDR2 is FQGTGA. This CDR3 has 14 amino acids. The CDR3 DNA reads TGTGCCAGCAGCAACCTAGCGGGGGGTGATACGCAGTATTTT. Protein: CASSNLAGGDTQYF. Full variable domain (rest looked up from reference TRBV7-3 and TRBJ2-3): GAGVSQTPSNKVTEKGKYVELRCDPISGHTALYWYRQSLGQGPEFLIYFQGTGAADDSGLPNDRFFAVRPEGSVSTLKIQRTERGDSAVYLCASSNLAGGDTQYFGPGTRLTVL.

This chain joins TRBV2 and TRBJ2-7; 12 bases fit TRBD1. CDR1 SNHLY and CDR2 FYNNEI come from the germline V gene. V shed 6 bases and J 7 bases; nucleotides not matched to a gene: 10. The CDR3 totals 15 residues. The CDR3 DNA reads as TGTGCCAGCAGCGCGCCGGGACAGGGGGCGCGAGAGCAGTACTTC. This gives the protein CASSAPGQGAREQYF.

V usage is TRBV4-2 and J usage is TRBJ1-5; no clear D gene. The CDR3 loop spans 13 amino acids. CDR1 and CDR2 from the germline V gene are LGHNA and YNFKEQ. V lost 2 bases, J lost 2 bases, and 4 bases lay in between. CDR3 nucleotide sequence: TGTGCCAGCAGCCAACCTGGCAATCAGCCCCAGCATTTT. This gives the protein CASSQPGNQPQHF.

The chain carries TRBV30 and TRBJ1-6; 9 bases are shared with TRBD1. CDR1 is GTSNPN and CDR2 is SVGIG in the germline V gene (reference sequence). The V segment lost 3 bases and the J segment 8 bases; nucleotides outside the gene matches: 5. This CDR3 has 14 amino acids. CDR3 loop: CAWRTGGFDSPLHF. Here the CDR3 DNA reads TGTGCCTGGAGGACAGGGGGATTCGATTCACCCCTCCACTTT.

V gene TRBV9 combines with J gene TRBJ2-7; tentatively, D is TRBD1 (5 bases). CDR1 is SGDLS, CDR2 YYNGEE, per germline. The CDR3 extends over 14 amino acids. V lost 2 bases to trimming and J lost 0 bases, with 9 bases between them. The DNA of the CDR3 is TGTGCCAGCAGCGTGACAGCAGCCTCCTACGAGCAGTACTTC. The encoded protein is CASSVTAASYEQYF.

CDR3 sequence: CASSRDNEGRDEQFF. The CDR3 region has the DNA TGTGCCAGCAGCCGGGACAACGAGGGTCGTGATGAGCAGTTCTTC. The gene calls are TRBV14 and TRBJ2-1; the D gene is possibly TRBD1 (6 bases). The CDR3 runs to 15 residues. The germline V and J ends were trimmed by 4 bases and 8 bases, with 18 bases remaining between them. Per germline, CDR1 SGHDN and CDR2 FVKESK.

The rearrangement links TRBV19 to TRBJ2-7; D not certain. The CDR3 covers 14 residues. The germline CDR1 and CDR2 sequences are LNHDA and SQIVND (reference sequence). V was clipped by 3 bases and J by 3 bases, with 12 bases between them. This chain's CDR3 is CASSMGDAIYEQYF. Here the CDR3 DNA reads TGTGCCAGTAGTATGGGCGACGCGATCTACGAGCAGTACTTC.

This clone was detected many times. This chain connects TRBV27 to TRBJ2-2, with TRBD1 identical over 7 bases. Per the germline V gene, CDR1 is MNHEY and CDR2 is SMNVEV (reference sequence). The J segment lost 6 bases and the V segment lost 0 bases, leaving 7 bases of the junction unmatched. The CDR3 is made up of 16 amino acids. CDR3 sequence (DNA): TGTGCCAGCAGTTTATCTGCGGACAGGAGGTCCGGGGAGCTGTTTTTT. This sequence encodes CASSLSADRRSGELFF.

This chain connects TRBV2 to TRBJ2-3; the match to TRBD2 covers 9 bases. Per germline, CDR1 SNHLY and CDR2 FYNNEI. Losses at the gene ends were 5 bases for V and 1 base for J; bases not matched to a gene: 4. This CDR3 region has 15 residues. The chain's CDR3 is CASSLQRGGTDTQYF. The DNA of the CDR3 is TGTGCCAGCAGTTTGCAGCGGGGGGGCACAGATACGCAGTATTTT.

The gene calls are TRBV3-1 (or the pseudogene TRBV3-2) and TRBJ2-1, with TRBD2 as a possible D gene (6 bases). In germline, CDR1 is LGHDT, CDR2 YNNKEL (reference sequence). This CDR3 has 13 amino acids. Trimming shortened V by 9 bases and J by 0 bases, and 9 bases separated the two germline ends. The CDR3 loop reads CASAGSSYNEQFF. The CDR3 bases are TGTGCCAGTGCGGGGAGCTCCTACAATGAGCAGTTCTTC.